Detailed here is one T cell receptor beta chain. What it recognizes is unknown. The sample belongs to a study of CD8+CD57+ T cells in acquired aplastic anemia. Regarding the study as a whole: Patients and controls were found to share 25 to 35 CD8+ CDR3 sequences.

In patients chosen for sequencing, flow cytometry had shown CD8+CD57+ cell expansion. At the time of blood sampling, patients had not yet received any therapy. Genomic DNA acted as the template from which TCR beta VDJ combination and CDR3 sequence profiling were carried out. In TCRdb, the reads were re-called with MiXCR into one record per CDR3 protein. The sample contains some 150,000 distinct CDR3 sequences, over 55% of which appear only once. This sequence was found in a human donor with aplastic anemia. The source material was sorted CD4+, CD8+, or CD8+CD57+ T cells (not recorded which) from PBMCs.

The CDR3 here is CASVWNWSTEAFF. DNA for the CDR3: TGTGCCAGCGTCTGGAACTGGAGCACTGAAGCTTTCTTT. The chain employs TRBV2 and TRBJ1-1; D remains ambiguous. CDR3 length: 13 residues. V was clipped by 8 bases and J by 4 bases, with 14 bases between them. Germline CDR1 is SNHLY and CDR2 is FYNNEI.